This T cell receptor (beta chain) was documented in a study of T cells in Graves' hyperthyroidism and ophthalmopathy. Study results and limitations: A model built on 13 V-J features separated ophthalmopathy from stable hyperthyroidism. Most expanded thyroid clonotypes above 0.001 recurred in blood. A median around six months before onset, the model predicted ophthalmopathy.

Germline values: CDR1 SGHAT, CDR2 FQNNGV. Trimming removed 6 bases from V and 2 bases from J; junction bases left unmatched: 8. The CDR3 is 15 residues long. On the basis of clinical symptoms, serum thyroxine and TRAb, thyroid ultrasound and orbital computed tomography, diagnoses were made. The source material, RNA transcripts, was used to amplify TCR beta CDR3 regions. An initial round of RT-PCR targeting the TCR CDR3 relied on the HTBI primer set. Each CDR3 protein is one row after TCRdb ran MiXCR on the multiplex PCR reads. Of about 640,000 distinct CDR3 sequences in the sample, 45% were seen once. On this clonotype: Antigen unknown.

The clonotype was recovered from an adult man with Graves' disease, either hyperthyroidism or ophthalmopathy (not recorded which). The V gene is TRBV11-2, the J gene TRBJ2-5; 8 bases match TRBD1. The sequenced material came from peripheral blood or thyroid tissue (not recorded which). DNA for the CDR3: TGTGCCAGCAGACCCGGGACAGGAGAACAAGAGACCCAGTACTTC. Translated: CASRPGTGEQETQYF.